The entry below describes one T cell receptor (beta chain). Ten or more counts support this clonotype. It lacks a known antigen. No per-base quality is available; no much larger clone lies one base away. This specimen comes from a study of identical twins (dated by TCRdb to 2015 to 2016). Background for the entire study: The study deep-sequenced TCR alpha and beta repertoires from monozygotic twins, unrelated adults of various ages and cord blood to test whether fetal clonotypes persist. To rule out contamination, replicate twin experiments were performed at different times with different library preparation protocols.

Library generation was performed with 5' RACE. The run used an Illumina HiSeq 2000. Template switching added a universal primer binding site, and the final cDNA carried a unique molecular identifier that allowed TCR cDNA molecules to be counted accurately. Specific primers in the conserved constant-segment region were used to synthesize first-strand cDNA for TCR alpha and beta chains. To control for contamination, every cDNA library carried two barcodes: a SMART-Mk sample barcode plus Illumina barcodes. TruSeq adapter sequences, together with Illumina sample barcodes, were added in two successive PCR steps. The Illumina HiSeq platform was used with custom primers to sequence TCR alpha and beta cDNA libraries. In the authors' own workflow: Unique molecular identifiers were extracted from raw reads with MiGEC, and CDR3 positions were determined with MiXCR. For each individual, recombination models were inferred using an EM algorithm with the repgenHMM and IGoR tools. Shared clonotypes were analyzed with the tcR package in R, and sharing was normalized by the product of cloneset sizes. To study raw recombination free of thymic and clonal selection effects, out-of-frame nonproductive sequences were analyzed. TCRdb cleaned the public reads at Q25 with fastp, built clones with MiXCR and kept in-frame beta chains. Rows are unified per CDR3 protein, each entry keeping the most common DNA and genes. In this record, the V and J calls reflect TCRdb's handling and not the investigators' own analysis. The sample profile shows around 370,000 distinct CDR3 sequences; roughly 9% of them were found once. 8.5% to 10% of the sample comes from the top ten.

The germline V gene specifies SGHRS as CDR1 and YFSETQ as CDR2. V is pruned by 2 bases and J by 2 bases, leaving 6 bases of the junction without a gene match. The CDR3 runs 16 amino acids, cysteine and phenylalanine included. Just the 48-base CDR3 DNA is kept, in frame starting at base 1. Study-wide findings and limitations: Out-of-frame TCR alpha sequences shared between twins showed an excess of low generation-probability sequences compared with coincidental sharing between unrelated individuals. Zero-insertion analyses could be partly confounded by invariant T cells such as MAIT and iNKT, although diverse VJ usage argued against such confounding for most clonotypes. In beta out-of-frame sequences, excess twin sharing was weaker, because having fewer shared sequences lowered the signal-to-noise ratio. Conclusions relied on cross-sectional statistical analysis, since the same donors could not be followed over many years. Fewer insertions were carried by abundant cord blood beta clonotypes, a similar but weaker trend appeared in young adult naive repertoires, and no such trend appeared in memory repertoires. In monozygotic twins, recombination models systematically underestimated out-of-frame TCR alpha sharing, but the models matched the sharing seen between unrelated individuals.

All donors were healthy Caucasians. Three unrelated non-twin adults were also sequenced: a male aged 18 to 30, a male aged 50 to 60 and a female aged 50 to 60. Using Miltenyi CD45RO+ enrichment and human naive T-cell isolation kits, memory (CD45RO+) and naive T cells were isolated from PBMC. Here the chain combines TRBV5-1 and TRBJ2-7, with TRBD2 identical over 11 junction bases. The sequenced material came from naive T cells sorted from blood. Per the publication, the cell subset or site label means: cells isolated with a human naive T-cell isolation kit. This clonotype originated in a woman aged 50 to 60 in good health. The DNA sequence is TGCGCCAGCAGCTTCTCGACTAGCGGGAACCCCTACGAGCAGTACTTC. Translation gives CASSFSTSGNPYEQYF.